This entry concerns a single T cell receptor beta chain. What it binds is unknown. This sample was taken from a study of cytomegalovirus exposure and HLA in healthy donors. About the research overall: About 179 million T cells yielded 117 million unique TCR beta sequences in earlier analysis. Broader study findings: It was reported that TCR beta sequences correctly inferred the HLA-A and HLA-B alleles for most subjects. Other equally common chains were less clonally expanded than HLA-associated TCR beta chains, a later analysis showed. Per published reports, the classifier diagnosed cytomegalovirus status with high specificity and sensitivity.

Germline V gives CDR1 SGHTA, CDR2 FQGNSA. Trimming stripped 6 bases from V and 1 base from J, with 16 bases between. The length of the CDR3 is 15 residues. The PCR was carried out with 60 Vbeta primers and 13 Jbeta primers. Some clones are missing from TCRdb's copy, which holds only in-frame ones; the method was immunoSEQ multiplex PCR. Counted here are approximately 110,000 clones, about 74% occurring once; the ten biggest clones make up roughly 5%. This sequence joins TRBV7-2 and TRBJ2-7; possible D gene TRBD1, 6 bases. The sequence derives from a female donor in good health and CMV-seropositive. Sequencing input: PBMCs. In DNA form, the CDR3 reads TGTGCCAGCAGTTCTAGGGGGACACAATCCTACGAGCAGTACTTC. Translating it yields CASSSRGTQSYEQYF.